These 27 T cell receptor beta chains came from one sample sequenced in a study of T cell repertoires in cytomegalovirus infection (dated by TCRdb to the late 2010s). For these TCRs, the target antigens are not known. Interpreted using the paper, the treatment or condition label stands for: in vitro stimulation with specific CMV peptide epitopes to enrich CMV-specific T cells. These reads were obtained on an Illumina HiSeq 1500. The raw public reads went through TCRdb reprocessing: fastp at Q25, MiXCR clone calling, in-frame beta chains kept. Here each entry gathers all rows of one CDR3 protein and keeps the most common genes and DNA. The sample includes roughly 69,000 distinct CDR3 sequences, with roughly 21% observed a single time. Roughly two thirds of the sample is held by the ten biggest clonotypes. Material: CD8+ T cells from cultured PBMCs, obtained from culture after CMV antigen stimulation. The receptors shown here come from a human donor in good health (CMV status not recorded). Some clones in this sample may be carry-over from other donors' samples.

The table lists this clonotype with a few counts. The V call is TRBV7-2, the J call TRBJ2-2, with D uncertain. CDR3 length equals 18 residues. The V and J ends lost 3 bases and 1 base respectively, with 18 bases between them. Per the germline V gene, CDR1 is SGHTA and CDR2 is FQGNSA. CDR3: CASSFIGASIRNTGELFF. The CDR3 nucleotides read TGTGCCAGCAGCTTTATAGGAGCGTCGATCAGGAACACCGGGGAGCTGTTTTTT.

The chain combines TRBV4-1 with TRBJ2-1; D may be TRBD2 (5 bases). Per the germline V gene, CDR1 is MGHRA and CDR2 is YSYEKL. Trimming removed 1 base from V and 3 bases from J, with 13 bases in between. The CDR3 contains 16 residues. The CDR3, as DNA: TGCGCCAGCAGCCAAGTCGACGGGGAGTTCTACAATGAGCAGTTCTTC. This translates into CASSQVDGEFYNEQFF.

The V and J genes are TRBV7-2 and TRBJ1-1; D gene uncertain. The CDR3 covers 15 residues. V was clipped by 2 bases and J by 5 bases, with 15 bases between them. Looked up from germline, CDR1 is SGHTA and CDR2 is FQGNSA. For the CDR3, the DNA is TGTGCCAGCAGCTTACGGCGCAAGGGCGGGACTGAAGCTTTCTTT. Protein sequence: CASSLRRKGGTEAFF.

CDR3 DNA sequence: TGCGCCAGCAGCCCCCGTTCGATAGGGGCGGGGGGGCAAGGGGATGAGCAGTTCTTC. Protein sequence: CASSPRSIGAGGQGDEQFF. The V gene is TRBV4-1, the J gene TRBJ2-1; 9 positions match TRBD2. This CDR3 region has 19 residues. Trimming removed 4 bases from V and 8 bases from J; junction bases left unmatched: 21. Germline V CDR1 and CDR2: MGHRA, YSYEKL.

The chain has TRBV7-9 and TRBJ2-7; no firm D call. The CDR3 contains 12 residues. V was trimmed by 2 bases and J by 3 bases, leaving 5 bases between them. Germline-derived CDR1 and CDR2 are SEHNR and FQNEAQ (reference sequence). Here the CDR3 DNA reads TGTGCCAGCAGCTTAAAACACTACGAGCAGTACTTC. It yields the protein CASSLKHYEQYF.

This clonotype turned up a few times. The J gene is TRBJ2-3, the V gene TRBV2, with TRBD2 matching over 11 bases. V lost 9 bases to trimming and J lost 6 bases; unmatched junction nucleotides: 17. The CDR3 spans 17 residues. Germline V gene lookup returns CDR1 SNHLY and CDR2 FYNNEI. The DNA for the CDR3 is TGTGCCAGGGGACACTTAGCCACGGGACTAGCGGCTGATACGCAGTATTTT. Translation gives CARGHLATGLAADTQYF.

This clonotype was found a few times. V is TRBV7-3 and J is TRBJ1-2, with 9 bases that match TRBD1. Per germline, CDR1 SGHTA and CDR2 FQGTGA. V was pared by 4 bases and J by 2 bases, with 5 bases of the junction left unmatched. CDR3 length: 15 residues. The CDR3 is CASSSQGAANYGYTF. CDR3 coding DNA: TGTGCCAGCAGCTCACAGGGGGCCGCCAACTATGGCTACACCTTC.

V is TRBV7-9 and J is TRBJ1-2; perhaps TRBD1 as D (5 bases). Germline assignment: CDR1 SEHNR and CDR2 FQNEAQ (reference sequence). V lost 4 bases, J lost 3 bases, and 9 bases lay in between. The CDR3 sequence is 13 residues long. The CDR3 reads CASSSGEDYGYTF. As DNA, the CDR3 is TGTGCCAGCAGCTCGGGGGAGGACTATGGCTACACCTTC.

There are a few counts of this clonotype. The V call is TRBV7-2, the J call TRBJ2-2, with 8 bases that match TRBD2. The CDR3 is 16 residues long. V lost 8 bases, J lost 4 bases, and 12 bases stayed unmatched. Germline V gene lookup returns CDR1 SGHTA and CDR2 FQGNSA. CDR3 sequence (DNA): TGTGCCAGCCCCTTTAATACCCGGGGGGGCACCGGGGAGCTGTTTTTT. Protein sequence: CASPFNTRGGTGELFF.

This clonotype has ten or more counts. The chain combines TRBV6-2 or TRBV6-3 with TRBJ1-5; a possible D gene is TRBD1 (6 bases). This CDR3 region has 18 residues. Germline V CDR1 and CDR2: MNHEY, SVGEGT. V lost 2 bases and J lost 1, with 18 bases in between. DNA of the CDR3: TGTGCCAGCAGTTACCGAAGAAACAGGGAAATCAGCAATCAGCCCCAGCATTTT. It specifies CASSYRRNREISNQPQHF.

The table lists this clonotype with a few counts. The V call is TRBV6-2 or TRBV6-3, the J call TRBJ1-5; 9 bases match TRBD1. The CDR3 spans 16 residues. Germline V gene sequence: CDR1 MNHEY, CDR2 SVGEGT. With V trimmed by 2 bases and J by 7 bases, 9 bases remained unmatched. CDR3 amino acids: CASSYRDRAVWQPQHF. CDR3 nucleotides: TGTGCCAGCAGTTACAGGGACAGGGCCGTATGGCAGCCCCAGCATTTT.

This clonotype was counted a few times. The J gene is TRBJ1-1, the V gene TRBV20-1, with TRBD1 matching 8 bases. The V and J ends lost 2 bases and 4 bases, in that order; junction bases with no gene match: 9. The CDR3 has 15 residues. CDR1 DFQATT and CDR2 SNEGSKA come from the germline V gene (reference sequence). CDR3 protein: CSARPDRGWITEAFF. The CDR3 nucleotides read TGCAGTGCTAGACCAGACAGGGGATGGATCACTGAAGCTTTCTTT.

V is TRBV29-1 and J is TRBJ1-5; no firm D call. Germline loops: CDR1 SQVTM, CDR2 ANQGSEA. Deletions cut 6 bases from V and 2 bases from J, with 11 bases between. The CDR3 contains 13 residues. In DNA form, the CDR3 reads TGCAGCGTCAAAAATAGCGGCAATCAGCCCCAGCATTTT. It translates to CSVKNSGNQPQHF. The full variable domain, with the rest looked up from reference TRBV29-1 and TRBJ1-5, is SAVISQKPSRDICQRGTSLTIQCQVDSQVTMMFWYRQQPGQSLTLIATANQGSEATYESGFVIDKFPISRPNLTFSTLTVSNMSPEDSSIYLCSVKNSGNQPQHFGDGTRLSIL.

The rearrangement uses TRBV7-2 and TRBJ2-3; 14 nucleotides match TRBD2. J gave up 1 base and V 5 bases, and 5 bases lay outside the gene matches. The germline gives CDR1 SGHTA, CDR2 FQGNSA. CDR3 size: 17 residues. This CDR3 reads CASSPGTSGGGTDTQYF. The DNA of the CDR3 is TGTGCCAGCAGCCCCGGGACTAGCGGGGGAGGCACAGATACGCAGTATTTT.

This chain joins TRBV6-5 and TRBJ1-1; no firm D call. Trimming removed 2 bases from V and 0 bases from J, with 4 bases in between. The V gene's germline CDR1 is MNHEY and CDR2 SVGAGI. This CDR3 spans 13 amino acids. In nucleotides, the CDR3 is TGTGCCAGCAGTTACGAACTGAACACTGAAGCTTTCTTT. It specifies CASSYELNTEAFF.

This sequence joins TRBV7-2 and TRBJ1-6; D might be TRBD1 (6 bases). Trimming removed 11 bases from V and 7 bases from J, with 12 bases in between. Germline CDR1 is SGHTA and CDR2 is FQGNSA. The CDR3 extends over 12 amino acids. The CDR3 sequence: CACEQGNSPLHF. For the CDR3, the DNA is TGTGCCTGCGAACAGGGCAATTCACCCCTCCACTTT.

The table lists this clonotype with a few counts. This rearrangement joins TRBV6-2 or TRBV6-3 to TRBJ1-5, with TRBD1 identical over 7 bases. Germline assignment: CDR1 MNHEY and CDR2 SVGEGT. The CDR3 covers 13 residues. Trimming removed 7 bases from V and 6 bases from J; junction bases left unmatched: 6. CDR3 nucleotide sequence: TGTGCCAGCAATCAACAGGGGACTCAGCCCCAGCATTTT. It specifies CASNQQGTQPQHF.

This clonotype has just a few counts. This rearrangement joins TRBV27 to TRBJ1-1; a weak D match, TRBD1 (5 bases). Between the trimmed V and J ends, which lost 0 bases and 8 bases, there was a span of 10 bases. This CDR3 has 13 residues. Looked up from germline, CDR1 is MNHEY and CDR2 is SMNVEV (reference sequence). The CDR3 loop is CASSLSKGTEAFF. The CDR3 DNA reads TGTGCCAGCAGTTTATCGAAGGGGACGGAAGCTTTCTTT.

This chain links TRBV6-2 or TRBV6-3 with TRBJ1-1, with no clear D. CDR1 and CDR2 (germline): MNHEY, SVGEGT. V dropped 10 bases and J dropped 2 bases, with 14 bases sitting between them. The CDR3 has 13 residues. CDR3 DNA sequence: TGTGCCACCCGGTTACTCGGAAACACTGAAGCTTTCTTT. As protein: CATRLLGNTEAFF.

The V gene is TRBV7-2, the J gene TRBJ2-1; TRBD2 aligns across 10 bases. Germline V lookup: CDR1 SGHTA, CDR2 FQGNSA. The CDR3 totals 16 residues. J was trimmed by 8 bases and V by 5 bases; bases with no gene match: 12. The CDR3 sequence is CASSQTGRTSGDEQFF. The CDR3 DNA sequence: TGTGCCAGCAGCCAAACGGGGAGGACTAGCGGCGATGAGCAGTTCTTC.

This clonotype was counted only a few times. This chain links TRBV11-2 with TRBJ2-7; D remains unclear. The germline V gene encodes CDR1 SGHAT and CDR2 FQNNGV. V was shortened by 2 bases and J by 0 bases, with 11 bases between the two germline ends. CDR3 length: 15 amino acids. In DNA, the CDR3 is TGTGCCAGCAGCTTAATCCGGCCTAGCTCCTACGAGCAGTACTTC. It codes for CASSLIRPSSYEQYF.

The chain uses TRBV7-6 and TRBJ1-1, with a possible D match to TRBD1 (6 bases). Trimming pared 5 bases from V and 2 bases from J, leaving 9 bases between. The CDR3 contains 13 residues. Germline V gene lookup returns CDR1 SGHVS and CDR2 FNYEAQ. Written as DNA, the CDR3 is TGTGCCAGCAGCCCAGGGGCAAACACTGAAGCTTTCTTT. It is translated as CASSPGANTEAFF.

The chain couples TRBV7-2 to TRBJ1-1, with D perhaps TRBD1 (6 bases). The germline V gene has CDR1 SGHTA and CDR2 FQGNSA. Trimming removed 5 bases at V and 2 bases at J, with 21 bases between. The CDR3 runs to 17 residues. DNA for the CDR3: TGTGCCAGCAGCCCAGAGGGGGTTGGGGCGGCAAACACTGAAGCTTTCTTT. It translates to CASSPEGVGAANTEAFF.

This clonotype was seen a handful of times. The chain links TRBV6-4 to TRBJ2-3; TRBD1 or TRBD2 may be the D gene (5 bases each). V was cut by 3 bases and J by 1 base, with 8 bases left in between. This CDR3 has 14 amino acids. Germline values: CDR1 MRHNA, CDR2 SNTAGT. CDR3 region: CASSEGDGTDTQYF. CDR3 DNA sequence: TGTGCCAGCAGTGAGGGGGACGGCACAGATACGCAGTATTTT.

V is TRBV7-2 and J is TRBJ2-3; 9 nucleotides match TRBD1. This CDR3 comprises 17 residues. The V and J ends lost 1 base and 6 bases, in that order; junction bases with no gene match: 11. Germline V gene data show CDR1 as SGHTA and CDR2 as FQGNSA. The CDR3 region is CASSLVRGTGPQDTQYF. The CDR3 region has the DNA TGTGCCAGCAGCTTAGTGAGAGGGACAGGGCCCCAGGATACGCAGTATTTT.

V usage is TRBV4-2 and J usage is TRBJ1-1, with a possible D match to TRBD1 (5 bases). The V and J ends lost 3 bases and 1 base respectively, with 15 bases between them. The CDR3 runs to 16 residues. CDR1 is LGHNA and CDR2 is YNFKEQ in the germline V gene. The DNA of the CDR3 is TGTGCCAGCAGCCACCCGACCGAGGGGAGGAACACTGAAGCTTTCTTT. Its translation: CASSHPTEGRNTEAFF.

V is TRBV29-1 and J is TRBJ2-6; D might be TRBD1 or TRBD2, each matching 5 bases. Germline CDR1 reads SQVTM; CDR2 reads ANQGSEA. This CDR3 has 17 residues. Trimming shortened V by 0 bases and J by 0 bases, and 12 bases separated the two germline ends. The CDR3 spells CSVEDRDRGSGANVLTF. The CDR3 DNA is TGCAGCGTTGAAGACCGGGACCGTGGCTCTGGGGCCAACGTCCTGACTTTC. The full variable domain, completed using reference TRBV29-1 and TRBJ2-6, is SAVISQKPSRDICQRGTSLTIQCQVDSQVTMMFWYRQQPGQSLTLIATANQGSEATYESGFVIDKFPISRPNLTFSTLTVSNMSPEDSSIYLCSVEDRDRGSGANVLTFGAGSRLTVL.